This T cell receptor (beta chain) was captured in a study of blood T cell repertoires in COVID-19. Overall study context: PBMCs, B-cell-depleted T cells, or T cells were the source of the cDNA or gDNA that made up the material.

The ends lost 4 bases at V and 12 bases at J; junction bases unmatched: 11. The V gene's germline CDR1 is SGHKS and CDR2 YYEKEE (reference sequence). There are 14 residues in the CDR3. Method: immunoSEQ multiplex PCR; TCRdb's copy keeps in-frame clones and lacks some. Of 150,000 to 200,000 clones detected, around 73% appear once; the ten largest clones hold around a sixth. The chain combines TRBV5-5 with TRBJ2-1, with 9 bases that match TRBD1. This clonotype originated in a woman between 45 and 65 years old who had recovered from COVID-19. What was sequenced was PBMCs or T cells enriched from blood (not recorded which). The CDR3 DNA reads TGTGCCAGCAGCCTGGGACAGGGACAGTCGAGGCAGTTCTTC. Its translation is CASSLGQGQSRQFF.